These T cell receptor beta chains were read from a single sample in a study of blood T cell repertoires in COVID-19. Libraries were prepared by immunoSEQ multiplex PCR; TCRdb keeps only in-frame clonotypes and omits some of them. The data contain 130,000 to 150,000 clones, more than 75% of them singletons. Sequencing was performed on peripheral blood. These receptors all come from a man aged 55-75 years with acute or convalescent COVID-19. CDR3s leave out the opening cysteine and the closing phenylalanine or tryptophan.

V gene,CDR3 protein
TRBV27,ASSLLSLPGSNQPQH
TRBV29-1,SVGYSGGQETQY
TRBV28,ASSLRTSGRGEQF
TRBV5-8,ASSIGPGTSPVH
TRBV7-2,ASSLVEWGPHT
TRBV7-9,ASRKQGPNTGELF
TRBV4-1,ASSPSRDSTAYEQY
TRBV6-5,ASSYSSGGTYEQY
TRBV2,ASRAGTSHTQY
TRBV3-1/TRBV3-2,ASSPKTGYQPQH
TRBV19,ASSIGYRGPYQETQY
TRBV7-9,ASMAGTSGPYEQY
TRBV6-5,ASSYRGGSAGELF
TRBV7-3,ASSEGQGFGELF
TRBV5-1,ASSFQFPRHGANVLT
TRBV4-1,ASSQATGANEKLF
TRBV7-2,ASSLKAGGLTDTQY
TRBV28,ASSPSIRQATNEKLF
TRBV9,ASSVATGEAGNTIY
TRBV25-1,ASSELAGAGGRADTQY
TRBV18,ASSRVPVAGGPYEQY
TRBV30,AWSVQGGYGYT
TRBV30,AWSGGQGGPGELF
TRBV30,AWSVPGSGETQY
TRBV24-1,ATSDSPGHKEGGTGATNEKLF
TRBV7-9,ASSLHGYEQY
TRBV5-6,ASSWDRGDSPLH
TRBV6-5,ASSNQGTQY